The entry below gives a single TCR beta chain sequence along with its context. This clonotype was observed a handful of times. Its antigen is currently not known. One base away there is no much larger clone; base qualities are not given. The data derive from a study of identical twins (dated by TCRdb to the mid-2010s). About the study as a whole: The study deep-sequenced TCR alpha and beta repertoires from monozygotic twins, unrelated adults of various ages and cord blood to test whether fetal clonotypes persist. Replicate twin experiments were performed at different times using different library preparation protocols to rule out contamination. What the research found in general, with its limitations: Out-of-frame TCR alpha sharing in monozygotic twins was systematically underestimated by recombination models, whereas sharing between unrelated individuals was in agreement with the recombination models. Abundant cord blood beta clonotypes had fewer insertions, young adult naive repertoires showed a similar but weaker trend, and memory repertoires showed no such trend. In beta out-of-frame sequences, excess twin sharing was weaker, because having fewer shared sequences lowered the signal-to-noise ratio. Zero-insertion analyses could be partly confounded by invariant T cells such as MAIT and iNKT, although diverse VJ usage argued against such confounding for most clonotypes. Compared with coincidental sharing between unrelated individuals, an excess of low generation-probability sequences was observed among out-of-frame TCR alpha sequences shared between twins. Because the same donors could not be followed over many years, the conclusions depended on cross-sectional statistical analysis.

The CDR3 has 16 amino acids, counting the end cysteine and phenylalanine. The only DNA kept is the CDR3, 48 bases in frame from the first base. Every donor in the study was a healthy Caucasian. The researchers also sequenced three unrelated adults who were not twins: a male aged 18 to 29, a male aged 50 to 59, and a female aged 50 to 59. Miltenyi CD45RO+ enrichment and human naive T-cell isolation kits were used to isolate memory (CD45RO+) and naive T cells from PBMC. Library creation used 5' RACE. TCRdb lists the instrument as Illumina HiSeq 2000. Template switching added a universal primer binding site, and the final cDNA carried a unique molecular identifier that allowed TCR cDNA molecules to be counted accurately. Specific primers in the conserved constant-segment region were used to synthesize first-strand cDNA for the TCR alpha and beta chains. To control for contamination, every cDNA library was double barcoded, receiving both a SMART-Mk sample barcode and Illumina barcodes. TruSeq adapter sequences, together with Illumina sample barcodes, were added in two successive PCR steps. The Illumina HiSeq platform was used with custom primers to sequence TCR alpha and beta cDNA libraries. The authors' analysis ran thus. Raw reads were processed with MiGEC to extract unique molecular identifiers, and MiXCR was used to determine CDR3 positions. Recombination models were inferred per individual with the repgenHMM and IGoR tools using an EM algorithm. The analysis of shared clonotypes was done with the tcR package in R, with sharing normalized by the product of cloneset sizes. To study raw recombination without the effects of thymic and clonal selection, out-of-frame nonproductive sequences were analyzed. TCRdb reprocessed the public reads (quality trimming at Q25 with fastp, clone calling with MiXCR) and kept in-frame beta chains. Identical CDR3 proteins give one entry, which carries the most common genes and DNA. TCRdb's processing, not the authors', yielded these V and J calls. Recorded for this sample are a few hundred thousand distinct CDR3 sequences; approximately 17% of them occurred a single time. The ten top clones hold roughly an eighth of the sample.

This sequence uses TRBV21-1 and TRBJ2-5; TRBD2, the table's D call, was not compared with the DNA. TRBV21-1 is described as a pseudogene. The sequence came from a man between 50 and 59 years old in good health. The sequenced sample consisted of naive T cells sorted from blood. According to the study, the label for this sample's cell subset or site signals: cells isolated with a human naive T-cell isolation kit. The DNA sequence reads TGTGCCAGCAGCAAAGCTGGGCGGGAGGGCCAAGAGACCCAGTACTTC. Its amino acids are CASSKAGREGQETQYF.